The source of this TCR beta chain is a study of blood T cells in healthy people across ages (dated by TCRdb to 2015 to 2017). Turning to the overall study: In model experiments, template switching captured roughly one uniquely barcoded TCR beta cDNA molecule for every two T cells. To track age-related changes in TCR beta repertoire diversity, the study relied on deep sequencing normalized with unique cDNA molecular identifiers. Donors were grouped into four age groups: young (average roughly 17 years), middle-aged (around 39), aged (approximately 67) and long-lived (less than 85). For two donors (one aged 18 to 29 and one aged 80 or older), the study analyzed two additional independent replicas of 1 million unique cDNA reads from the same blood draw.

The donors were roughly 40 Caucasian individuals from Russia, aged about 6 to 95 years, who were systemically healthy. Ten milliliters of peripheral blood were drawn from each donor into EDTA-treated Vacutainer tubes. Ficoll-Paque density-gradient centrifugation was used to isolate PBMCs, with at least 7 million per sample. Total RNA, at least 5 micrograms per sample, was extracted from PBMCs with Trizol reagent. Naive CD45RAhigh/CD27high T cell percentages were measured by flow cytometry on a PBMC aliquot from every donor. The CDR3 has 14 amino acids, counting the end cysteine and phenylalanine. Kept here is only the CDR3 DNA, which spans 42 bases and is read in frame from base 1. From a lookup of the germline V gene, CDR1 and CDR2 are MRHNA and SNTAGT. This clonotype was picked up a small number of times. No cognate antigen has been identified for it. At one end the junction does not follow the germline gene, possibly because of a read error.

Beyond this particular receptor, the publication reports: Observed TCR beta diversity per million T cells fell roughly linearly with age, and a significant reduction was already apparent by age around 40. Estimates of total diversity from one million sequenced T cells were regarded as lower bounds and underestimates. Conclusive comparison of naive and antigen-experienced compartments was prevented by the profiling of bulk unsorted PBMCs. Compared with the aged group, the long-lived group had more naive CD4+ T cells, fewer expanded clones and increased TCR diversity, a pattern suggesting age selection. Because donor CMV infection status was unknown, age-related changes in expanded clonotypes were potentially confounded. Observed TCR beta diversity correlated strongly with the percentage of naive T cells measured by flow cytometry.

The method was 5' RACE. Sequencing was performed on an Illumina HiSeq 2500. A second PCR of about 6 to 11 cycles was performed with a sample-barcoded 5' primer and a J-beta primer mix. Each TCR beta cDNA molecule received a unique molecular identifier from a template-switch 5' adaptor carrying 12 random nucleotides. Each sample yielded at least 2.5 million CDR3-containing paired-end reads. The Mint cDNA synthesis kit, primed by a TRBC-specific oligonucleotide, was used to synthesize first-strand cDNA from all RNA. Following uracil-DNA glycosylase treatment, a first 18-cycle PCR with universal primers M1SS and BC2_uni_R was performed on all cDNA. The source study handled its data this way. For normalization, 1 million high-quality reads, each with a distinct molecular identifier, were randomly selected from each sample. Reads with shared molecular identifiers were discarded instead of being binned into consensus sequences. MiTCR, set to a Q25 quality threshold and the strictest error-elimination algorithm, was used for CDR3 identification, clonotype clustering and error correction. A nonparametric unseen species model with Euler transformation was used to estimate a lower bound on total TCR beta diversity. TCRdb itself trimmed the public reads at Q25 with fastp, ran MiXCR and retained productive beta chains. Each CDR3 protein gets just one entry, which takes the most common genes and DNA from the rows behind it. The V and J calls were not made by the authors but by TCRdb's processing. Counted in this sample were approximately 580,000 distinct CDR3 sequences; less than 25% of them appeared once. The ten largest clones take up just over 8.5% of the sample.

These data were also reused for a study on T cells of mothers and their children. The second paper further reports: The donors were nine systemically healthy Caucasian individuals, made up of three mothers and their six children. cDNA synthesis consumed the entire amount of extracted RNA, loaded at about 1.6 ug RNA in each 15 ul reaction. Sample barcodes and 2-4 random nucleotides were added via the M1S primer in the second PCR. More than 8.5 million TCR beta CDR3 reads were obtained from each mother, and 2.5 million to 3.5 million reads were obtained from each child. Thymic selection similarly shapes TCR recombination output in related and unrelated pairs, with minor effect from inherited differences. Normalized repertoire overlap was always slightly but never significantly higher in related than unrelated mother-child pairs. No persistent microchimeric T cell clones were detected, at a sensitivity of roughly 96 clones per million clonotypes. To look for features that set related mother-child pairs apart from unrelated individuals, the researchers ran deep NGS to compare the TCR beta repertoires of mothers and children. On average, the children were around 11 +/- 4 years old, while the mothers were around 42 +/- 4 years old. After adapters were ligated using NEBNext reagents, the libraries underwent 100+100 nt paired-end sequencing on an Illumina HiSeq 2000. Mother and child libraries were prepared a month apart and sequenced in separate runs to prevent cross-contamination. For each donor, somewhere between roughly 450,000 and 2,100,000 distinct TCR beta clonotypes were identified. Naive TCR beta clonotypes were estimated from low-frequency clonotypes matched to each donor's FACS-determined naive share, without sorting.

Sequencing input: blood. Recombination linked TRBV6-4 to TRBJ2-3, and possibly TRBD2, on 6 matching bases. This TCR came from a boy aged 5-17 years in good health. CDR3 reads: CASSVSGSTDMQYF. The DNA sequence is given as TGTGCCAGCAGTGTTAGCGGAAGCACAGATATGCAGTATTTT.